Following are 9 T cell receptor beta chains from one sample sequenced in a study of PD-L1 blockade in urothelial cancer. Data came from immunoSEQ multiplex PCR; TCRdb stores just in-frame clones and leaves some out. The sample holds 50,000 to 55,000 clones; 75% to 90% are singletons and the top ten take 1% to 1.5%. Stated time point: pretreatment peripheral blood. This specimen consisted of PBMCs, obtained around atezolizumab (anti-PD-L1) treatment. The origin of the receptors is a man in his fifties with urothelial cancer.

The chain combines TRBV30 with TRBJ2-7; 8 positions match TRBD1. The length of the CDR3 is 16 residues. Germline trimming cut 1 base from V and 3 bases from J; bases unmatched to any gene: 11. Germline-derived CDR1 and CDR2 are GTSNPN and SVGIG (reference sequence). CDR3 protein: CAWSGPTTGVNYEQYF. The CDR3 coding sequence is TGTGCCTGGAGTGGCCCAACGACAGGGGTGAACTACGAGCAGTACTTC. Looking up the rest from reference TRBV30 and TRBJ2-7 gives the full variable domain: SQTIHQWPATLVQPVGSPLSLECTVEGTSNPNLYWYRQAAGRGLQLLFYSVGIGQISSEVPQNLSASRPQDRQFILSSKKLLLSDSGFYLCAWSGPTTGVNYEQYFGPGTRLTVT.

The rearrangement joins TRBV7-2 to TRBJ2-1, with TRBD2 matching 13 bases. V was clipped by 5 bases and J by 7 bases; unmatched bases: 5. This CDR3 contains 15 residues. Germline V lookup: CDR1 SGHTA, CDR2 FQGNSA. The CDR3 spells CASSATSGGSNEQFF. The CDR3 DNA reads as TGTGCCAGCAGCGCGACTAGCGGGGGGTCAAATGAGCAGTTCTTC.

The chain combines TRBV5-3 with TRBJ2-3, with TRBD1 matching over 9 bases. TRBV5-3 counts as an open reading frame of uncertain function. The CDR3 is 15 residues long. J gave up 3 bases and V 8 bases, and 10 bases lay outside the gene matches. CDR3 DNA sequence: TGTGCCAGCAGCCCCGGGACAGGGATAACAGATACGCAGTATTTT. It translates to CASSPGTGITDTQYF.

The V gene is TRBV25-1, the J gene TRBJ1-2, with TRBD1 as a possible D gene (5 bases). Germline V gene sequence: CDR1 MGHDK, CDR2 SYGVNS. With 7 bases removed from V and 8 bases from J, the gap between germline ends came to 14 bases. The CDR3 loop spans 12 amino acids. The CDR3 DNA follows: TGTGCCAGCAAAGAGGAGGGGCAAGGCTACACCTTC. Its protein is CASKEEGQGYTF.

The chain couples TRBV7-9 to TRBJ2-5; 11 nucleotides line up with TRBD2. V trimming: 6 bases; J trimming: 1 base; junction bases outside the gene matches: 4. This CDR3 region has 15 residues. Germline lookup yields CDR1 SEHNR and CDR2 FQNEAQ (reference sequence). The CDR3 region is CASSSSGGLQETQYF. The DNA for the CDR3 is TGTGCCAGCAGTTCTAGCGGGGGGCTCCAAGAGACCCAGTACTTC. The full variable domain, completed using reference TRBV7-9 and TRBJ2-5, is DTGVSQNPRHKITKRGQNVTFRCDPISEHNRLYWYRQTLGQGPEFLTYFQNEAQLEKSRLLSDRFSAERPKGSFSTLEIQRTEQGDSAMYLCASSSSGGLQETQYFGPGTRLLVL.

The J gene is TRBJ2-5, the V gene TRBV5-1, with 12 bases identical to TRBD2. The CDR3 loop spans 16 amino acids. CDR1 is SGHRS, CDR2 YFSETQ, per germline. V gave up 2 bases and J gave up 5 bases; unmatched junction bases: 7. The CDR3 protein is CASSLTSGGPGETQYF. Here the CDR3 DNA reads TGCGCCAGCAGCTTAACTAGCGGGGGGCCGGGGGAGACCCAGTACTTC.

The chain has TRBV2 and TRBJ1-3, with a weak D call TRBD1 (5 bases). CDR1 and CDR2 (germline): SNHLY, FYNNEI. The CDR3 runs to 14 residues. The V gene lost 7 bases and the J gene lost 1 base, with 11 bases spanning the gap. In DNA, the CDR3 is TGTGCCAGCAACGGGGGAGGGTCTGGAAACACCATATATTTT. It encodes CASNGGGSGNTIYF.

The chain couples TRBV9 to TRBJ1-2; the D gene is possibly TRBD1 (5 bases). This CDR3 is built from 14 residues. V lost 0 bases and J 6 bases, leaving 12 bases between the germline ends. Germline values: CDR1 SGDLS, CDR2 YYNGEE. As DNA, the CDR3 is TGTGCCAGCAGCGTAGCTGCGCAGGGTCATGGCTACACCTTC. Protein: CASSVAAQGHGYTF.

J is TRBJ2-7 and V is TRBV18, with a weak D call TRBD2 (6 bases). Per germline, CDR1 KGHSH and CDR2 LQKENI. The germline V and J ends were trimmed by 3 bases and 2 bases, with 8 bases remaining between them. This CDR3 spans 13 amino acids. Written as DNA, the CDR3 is TGTGCCAGCTCACCCGGGAGCACCTACGAGCAGTACTTC. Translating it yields CASSPGSTYEQYF.